The rows below give T cell receptor beta chains drawn from one sample of a study of blood T cell repertoires in COVID-19. Using immunoSEQ multiplex PCR, the repertoire was profiled, and TCRdb retains in-frame clones only, with some absent. The sample yields nearly 350,000 clones, around 80% seen once. Sequencing used peripheral blood. These receptor sequences come from a young man with active or convalescent COVID-19. Each CDR3 is given with its conserved first and last residue. Size values are once, few and many counts, or a class for expanded clones, and some rows have none.

size: -
V: TRBV7-2
CDR3: CASSPGTIREQYF

size: -
V: TRBV7-2
CDR3: CASIDGDTEAFF

size: -
V: TRBV6-7
CDR3: CASRNKNYEQYF

size: -
V: TRBV7-2
CDR3: CASSLRLAENTGELFF

size: -
V: TRBV29-1
CDR3: CSGSKGQGNGYTF

size: few
V: TRBV7-8
CDR3: CASSRLAGVTDTQYF

size: -
V: TRBV7-9
CDR3: CASTSRRGTEVYSYEQFF

size: -
V: TRBV28
CDR3: CASSPPTTYNEQFF

size: -
V: TRBV9
CDR3: CASSVSGGGETQYF

size: -
V: TRBV7-2
CDR3: CASSSPGIANSPLHF

size: -
V: TRBV7-9
CDR3: CASSLERGTEAFF

size: -
V: TRBV30
CDR3: CAWSRRDEQYF

size: -
V: TRBV28
CDR3: CASSLWGSPLSSYEQYF

size: -
V: TRBV4-1
CDR3: CASSRGAGYGYTF

size: -
V: TRBV6-5
CDR3: CASSYSTTDDTGELFF

size: -
V: TRBV28
CDR3: CASSPGATTNEKLFF

size: -
V: TRBV6-6
CDR3: CASRTGAPIYNSPLHF

size: -
V: TRBV11-3
CDR3: CASSLLQDYGYTF

size: -
V: TRBV19
CDR3: CASSRGPGLDTEAFF